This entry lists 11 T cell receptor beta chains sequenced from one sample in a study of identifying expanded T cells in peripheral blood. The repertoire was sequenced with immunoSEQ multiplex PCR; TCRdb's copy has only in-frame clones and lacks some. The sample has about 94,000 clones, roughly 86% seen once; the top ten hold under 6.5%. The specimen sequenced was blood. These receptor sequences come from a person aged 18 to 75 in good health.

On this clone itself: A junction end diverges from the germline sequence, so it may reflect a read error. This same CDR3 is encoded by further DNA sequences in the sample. The CDR3 DNA reads as TGTGCCACCAGCAGAATCTCAGGGGGTTTTGATAATTCACCTCTCCACTTT. This translates into CATSRISGGFDNSPLHF. The chain combines TRBV15 with TRBJ1-6, with 7 bases identical to TRBD1. The CDR3 length is 17 residues. Per the germline V gene, CDR1 is LNHNV and CDR2 is YYDKDF (reference sequence).

The CDR3 sequence: CASTTRGTAPATNEKLFF. Written as DNA, the CDR3 is TGTGCCAGCACAACTAGGGGGACAGCGCCCGCAACTAATGAAAAACTGTTTTTT. The genes are TRBV21-1 and TRBJ1-4; the DNA was not compared with TRBD1, the D call given in the table. TRBV21-1 is flagged as a pseudogene. This CDR3 has 18 amino acids.

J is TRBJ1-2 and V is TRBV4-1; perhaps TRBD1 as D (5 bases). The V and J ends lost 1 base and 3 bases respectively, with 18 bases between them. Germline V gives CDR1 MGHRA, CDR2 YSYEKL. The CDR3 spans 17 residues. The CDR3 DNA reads TGCGCCAGCAGCCAAGTGGGCAGGGCTCTTAGGGACTATGGCTACACCTTC. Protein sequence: CASSQVGRALRDYGYTF.

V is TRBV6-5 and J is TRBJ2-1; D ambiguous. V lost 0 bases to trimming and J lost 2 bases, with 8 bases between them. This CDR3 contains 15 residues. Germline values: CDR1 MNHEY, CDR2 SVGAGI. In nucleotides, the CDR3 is TGTGCCAGCAGTTACTCTTCCCCGACCTACAATGAGCAGTTCTTC. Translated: CASSYSSPTYNEQFF.

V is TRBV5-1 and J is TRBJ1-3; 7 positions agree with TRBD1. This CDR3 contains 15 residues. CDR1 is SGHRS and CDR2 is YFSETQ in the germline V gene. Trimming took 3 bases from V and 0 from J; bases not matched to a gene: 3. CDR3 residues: CASSYTGDSGNTIYF. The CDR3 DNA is TGCGCCAGCAGCTACACAGGGGACTCTGGAAACACCATATATTTT.

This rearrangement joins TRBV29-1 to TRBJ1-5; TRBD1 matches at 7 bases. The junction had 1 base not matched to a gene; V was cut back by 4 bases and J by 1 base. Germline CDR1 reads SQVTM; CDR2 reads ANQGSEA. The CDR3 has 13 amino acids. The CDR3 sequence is CSVGGQSNQPQHF. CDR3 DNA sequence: TGCAGCGTTGGGGGACAGAGCAATCAGCCCCAGCATTTT.

The CDR3 here is CVRSTRPDRRCYGYTF. The CDR3 DNA reads as TGTGTCAGAAGCACCCGCCCGGACCGGAGGTGCTATGGCTACACCTTC. This sequence joins TRBV7-5 and TRBJ1-2. TRBV7-5 is a pseudogene. The CDR3 extends over 16 amino acids.

The CDR3 region is CASSQDLRGPGEAFF. CDR3 nucleotide sequence: TGCGCCAGCAGCCAAGATCTTAGGGGGCCGGGAGAAGCTTTCTTT. The chain couples TRBV4-3 to TRBJ1-1, with TRBD1 matching over 7 bases. Germline CDR1 and CDR2: LGHNA and YSLEER. V shed 0 bases and J 8 bases; nucleotides not matched to a gene: 9. This CDR3 contains 15 residues.

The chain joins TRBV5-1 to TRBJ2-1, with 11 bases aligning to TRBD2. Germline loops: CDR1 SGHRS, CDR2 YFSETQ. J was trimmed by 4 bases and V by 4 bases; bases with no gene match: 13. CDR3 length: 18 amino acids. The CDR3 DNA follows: TGCGCCAGCAGCCTCAGAGCGGGACTAGCGGAGCTATACAATGAGCAGTTCTTC. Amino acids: CASSLRAGLAELYNEQFF. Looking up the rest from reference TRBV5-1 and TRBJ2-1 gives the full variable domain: KAGVTQTPRYLIKTRGQQVTLSCSPISGHRSVSWYQQTPGQGLQFLFEYFSETQRNKGNFPGRFSGRQFSNSRSEMNVSTLELGDSALYLCASSLRAGLAELYNEQFFGPGTRLTVL.

The CDR3 sequence: CASSLWGTTPYEQYF. DNA of the CDR3: TGTGCCAGCAGCTTGTGGGGGACAACACCCTACGAGCAGTACTTC. J is TRBJ2-7 and V is TRBV5-6; D may be TRBD1 (6 bases). The germline V and J ends were trimmed by 1 base and 2 bases, with 13 bases remaining between them. CDR3 length: 15 amino acids. From germline, CDR1 is SGHDT and CDR2 YYEEEE.

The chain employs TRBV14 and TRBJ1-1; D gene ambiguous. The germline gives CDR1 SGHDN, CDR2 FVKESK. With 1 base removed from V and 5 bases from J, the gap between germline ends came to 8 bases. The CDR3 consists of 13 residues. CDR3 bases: TGTGCCAGCAGCCAAGGACGGCGAACTGAAGCTTTCTTT. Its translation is CASSQGRRTEAFF.